This passage covers 9 T cell receptor beta chains from one sample sequenced in a study of CD4 T cells in relation to SARS-CoV-2 and coronaviruses. Some clones are missing from TCRdb's copy, which holds only in-frame ones; the method was immunoSEQ multiplex PCR. The table includes roughly 20,000 clones, more than 60% detected once. These TCRs' antigens remain unknown. The unexposed donors gave CD4+ T cells in about 2010-2019, prior to COVID-19. CD4+ T cells were isolated from the cells after 10 days of culture. What was sequenced was CD4+ T cells from PBMCs, cultured in vitro. The receptor source for this set is a human donor in good health.

The CDR3 region is CAERRVREFGYEQYF. The CDR3 nucleotides are TGTGCTGAGCGTCGGGTGCGGGAGTTCGGCTACGAGCAGTACTTC. This chain links TRBV2 with TRBJ2-7; 7 nucleotides line up with TRBD2. The CDR3 covers 15 residues. Germline lookup yields CDR1 SNHLY and CDR2 FYNNEI.

The chain couples TRBV12-5 to TRBJ2-3; no clear D. V was clipped by 1 base and J by 4 bases, with 6 bases between them. This CDR3 comprises 13 residues. Germline V gives CDR1 LGHNT, CDR2 FRNRAP. The CDR3 is CASGLDGPDTQYF. CDR3 coding DNA: TGTGCTAGTGGTTTGGACGGGCCAGATACGCAGTATTTT.

The chain carries TRBV18 and TRBJ1-4, with D tentatively TRBD1 (6 bases). Germline V gene data show CDR1 as KGHSH and CDR2 as LQKENI. The CDR3 spans 13 residues. V lost 2 bases to trimming and J lost 8 bases, with 9 bases between them. The CDR3 loop is CASSPNREEKLFF. The DNA for the CDR3 is TGTGCCAGCTCACCAAACAGGGAAGAAAAACTGTTTTTT. The variable domain in full, completed from reference TRBV18 and TRBJ1-4, reads NAGVMQNPRHLVRRRGQEARLRCSPMKGHSHVYWYRQLPEEGLKFMVYLQKENIIDESGMPKERFSAEFPKEGPSILRIQQVVRGDSAAYFCASSPNREEKLFFGSGTQLSVL.

The chain couples TRBV3-1 (or the pseudogene TRBV3-2) to TRBJ2-5, with 10 bases that match TRBD2. The junction had 3 bases not matched to a gene; V was cut back by 2 bases and J by 3 bases. This CDR3 is 15 amino acids long. Germline assignment: CDR1 LGHDT and CDR2 YNNKEL (reference sequence). This CDR3 reads CASSQNGLAEETQYF. Written as DNA, the CDR3 is TGTGCCAGCAGCCAAAACGGACTAGCGGAAGAGACCCAGTACTTC.

The chain has TRBV19 and TRBJ2-5; TRBD1 might be the D (6 bases). Germline-derived CDR1 and CDR2 are LNHDA and SQIVND (reference sequence). The CDR3 runs to 13 residues. Trimming stripped 7 bases from V and 2 bases from J, with 11 bases between. The CDR3 nucleotides read TGTGCCAGTAAACCCGGACAGCAAGAGACCCAGTACTTC. Protein product: CASKPGQQETQYF.

The chain is built from TRBV27 and TRBJ1-6; 7 nucleotides match TRBD1. The CDR3 spans 14 residues. Germline CDR1 is MNHEY and CDR2 is SMNVEV (reference sequence). After removal of 3 bases from V and 7 bases from J, the junction contained 3 bases not matched to a gene. The CDR3 here is CASSLGQTNSPLHF. Here the CDR3 DNA reads TGTGCCAGCAGTTTGGGACAGACCAATTCACCCCTCCACTTT.

The rearrangement uses TRBV18 and TRBJ2-2; D gene ambiguous. CDR3 length: 12 residues. Germline CDR1 KGHSH, CDR2 LQKENI. V lost 3 bases and J lost 7, with 6 bases in between. The CDR3 region is CASSPGDGELFF. CDR3 in DNA: TGTGCCAGCTCACCCGGTGACGGGGAGCTGTTTTTT.

The rearrangement uses TRBV9 and TRBJ1-2; D gene unclear. Germline CDR1 reads SGDLS; CDR2 reads YYNGEE. The CDR3 has 14 residues. Trimming took off 3 bases at V and 2 bases at J, with 11 bases between the two ends. CDR3 DNA sequence: TGTGCCAGCAGCGGTCCCGGGAGGAACTATGGCTACACCTTC. It codes for CASSGPGRNYGYTF.

CDR3 region: CASSLDRDISGANVLTF. The CDR3 region has the DNA TGTGCCAGCAGCCTGGACAGGGATATCTCTGGGGCCAACGTCCTGACTTTC. The rearrangement joins TRBV28 to TRBJ2-6, with 8 bases identical to TRBD1. The J segment lost 0 bases and the V segment lost 6 bases, leaving 7 bases of the junction unmatched. Germline-derived CDR1 and CDR2 are MDHEN and SYDVKM. The CDR3 loop spans 17 amino acids. Together with reference TRBV28 and TRBJ2-6, the CDR3 gives the full variable domain: DVKVTQSSRYLVKRTGEKVFLECVQDMDHENMFWYRQDPGLGLRLIYFSYDVKMKEKGDIPEGYSVSREKKERFSLILESASTNQTSMYLCASSLDRDISGANVLTFGAGSRLTVL.